This passage covers 29 T cell receptor beta chains from one sample sequenced in a study of identical twins (dated by TCRdb to 2015 to 2016). Preparation of the library involved 5' RACE. The instrument was an Illumina HiSeq 2000. TCRdb took the public reads, trimmed them with fastp at Q25, ran MiXCR for clone calling and kept in-frame beta chains. Rows with one shared CDR3 protein collapse into an entry with the most common genes and DNA. The sample records approximately 700,000 distinct CDR3 sequences, 18% of which are singletons. The ten largest clonotypes hold around 14% of the sample. The same specimen was also included in a second study, on T cells expressing NK-cell markers.

Sequencing was done on a sample of PBMCs. All receptors come from a woman in her late teens or twenties in good health.

The chain employs TRBV5-1 and TRBJ2-1, with TRBD1 as a possible D gene (5 bases). Germline CDR1 is SGHRS and CDR2 is YFSETQ. Trimming removed 4 bases from V and 6 bases from J, with 11 bases in between. The CDR3 extends over 13 amino acids. The CDR3 DNA is TGCGCCAGCAGCCTCGGACACCCCAATGAGCAGTTCTTC. It translates to CASSLGHPNEQFF.

This clonotype has just a few counts. This chain joins TRBV20-1 and TRBJ2-2, with a possible D match to TRBD2 (7 bases). CDR3 length: 15 residues. The V and J ends lost 2 bases and 6 bases respectively, with 16 bases between them. Germline V gene data show CDR1 as DFQATT and CDR2 as SNEGSKA (reference sequence). The CDR3 sequence is CSARRGRRGPGELFF. DNA for the CDR3: TGCAGTGCTAGACGTGGGCGGCGGGGGCCCGGGGAGCTGTTTTTT.

The rearrangement uses TRBV7-9 and TRBJ2-1; possibly TRBD2 for D (7 bases). CDR1 and CDR2 (germline): SEHNR, FQNEAQ (reference sequence). V was clipped by 1 base and J by 5 bases, with 12 bases between them. The CDR3 is 15 amino acids. The DNA for the CDR3 is TGTGCCAGCAGCTTAGGGGGGGGGCTCGACAATGAGCAGTTCTTC. Its protein product is CASSLGGGLDNEQFF.

This clonotype was counted between two and nine times. The V and J genes are TRBV7-2 and TRBJ2-3, with 14 positions matching TRBD2. V was pared by 4 bases and J by 4 bases, with 1 base of the junction left unmatched. Looked up from germline, CDR1 is SGHTA and CDR2 is FQGNSA. CDR3 size: 15 residues. The CDR3 DNA is TGTGCCAGCAGCTCGACTAGCGGGAGGGCAGATACGCAGTATTTT. Translation: CASSSTSGRADTQYF.

This clonotype has only a few counts. V is TRBV29-1 and J is TRBJ1-1, with no clear D. V was cut by 5 bases and J by 1 base, with 5 bases left in between. Germline V CDR1 and CDR2: SQVTM, ANQGSEA. CDR3 length: 11 residues. The CDR3 DNA reads as TGCAGCGTTCAGCAGAACACTGAAGCTTTCTTT. Its translation: CSVQQNTEAFF.

The chain employs TRBV12-3 or TRBV12-4 and TRBJ2-7, with D tentatively TRBD1 (6 bases). The CDR3 contains 12 residues. The germline V and J ends were trimmed by 9 bases and 7 bases, with 16 bases remaining between them. The CDR3 DNA reads as TGTGCCAGTGGACAGTGGGGGCAGGAGCAGTACTTC. As protein: CASGQWGQEQYF.

This rearrangement joins TRBV29-1 to TRBJ2-5, with D uncertain. The germline V gene has CDR1 SQVTM and CDR2 ANQGSEA. Trimming removed 5 bases at V and 5 bases at J, with 9 bases between. The CDR3 spans 11 residues. The CDR3: CSVIDRETQYF. The CDR3 DNA is TGCAGCGTTATTGACCGCGAGACCCAGTACTTC.

This chain joins TRBV5-6 and TRBJ2-5, with a weak D call TRBD1 (6 bases). Trimming shortened V by 2 bases and J by 7 bases, and 15 bases separated the two germline ends. The CDR3 spans 14 residues. Germline loops: CDR1 SGHDT, CDR2 YYEEEE. The CDR3 nucleotides read TGTGCCAGCAGCTTATCAGGGGCCTTAGGGACCCAGTACTTC. Translation gives CASSLSGALGTQYF.

This clonotype was detected ten times or more. CDR3 residues: CASSYRSARGPEAFF. For the CDR3, the DNA is TGTGCCAGCAGCTATAGGTCCGCCAGGGGGCCCGAAGCTTTCTTT. The J gene is TRBJ1-1, the V gene TRBV6-5; 8 nucleotides line up with TRBD1. This CDR3 is built from 15 residues. The V gene's germline CDR1 is MNHEY and CDR2 SVGAGI. The trim removed 6 bases at V and 8 bases at J, leaving 14 bases unmatched.

In this sample, this clonotype turned up a few times. V and J are TRBV4-3 and TRBJ1-1, with D hard to call. Germline CDR1 LGHNA, CDR2 YSLEER. This CDR3 region has 15 residues. V gave up 2 bases and J gave up 3 bases, with 13 bases separating them. CDR3 DNA sequence: TGCGCCAGCAGCCAATCCTTTGCCGGAGACACTGAAGCTTTCTTT. Translated, it gives CASSQSFAGDTEAFF.

CDR3 bases: TGTGCCAGCACTATGCGGGGAGGGCGGAACACCGGGGAGCTGTTTTTT. The encoded protein is CASTMRGGRNTGELFF. V and J are TRBV28 and TRBJ2-2; 7 bases line up with TRBD2. Germline trimming cut 7 bases from V and 1 base from J; bases unmatched to any gene: 9. This CDR3 is 16 amino acids long. Germline CDR1 and CDR2: MDHEN and SYDVKM.

The J gene is TRBJ1-1, the V gene TRBV29-1; 7 bases align to TRBD1. Losses at the gene ends were 4 bases for V and 1 base for J; bases not matched to a gene: 9. The CDR3 is made up of 15 amino acids. Germline V gives CDR1 SQVTM, CDR2 ANQGSEA. CDR3 in DNA: TGCAGCGTTGTCCAGGGGGGGTTTGGGAACACTGAAGCTTTCTTT. Translation: CSVVQGGFGNTEAFF.

This clonotype was seen a few times. The chain joins TRBV6-2 or TRBV6-3 to TRBJ2-4, with D possibly being TRBD1 (6 bases). V was pared by 0 bases and J by 3 bases, with 12 bases between. Germline V gene data show CDR1 as MNHEY and CDR2 as SVGEGT. The CDR3 is 16 amino acids. CDR3 protein: CASSYSNRVVKNIQYF. The DNA of the CDR3 is TGTGCCAGCAGTTACTCGAACAGGGTAGTCAAAAACATTCAGTACTTC.

V gene TRBV20-1 combines with J gene TRBJ2-5; D remains ambiguous. The ends were cut back, 0 bases at V and 5 bases at J, with 10 bases in the middle. The CDR3 extends over 13 amino acids. Germline CDR1 DFQATT, CDR2 SNEGSKA (reference sequence). The DNA of the CDR3 is TGCAGTGCTAGAGATCTATTCGTGGAGACCCAGTACTTC. It is translated as CSARDLFVETQYF.

In its sample, this clonotype was seen a few times. The chain uses TRBV10-3 and TRBJ2-7; D not resolved. Germline CDR1 ENHRY, CDR2 SYGVKD. This CDR3 has 14 residues. Trimming removed 2 bases from V and 1 base from J, with 9 bases in between. CDR3 in DNA: TGTGCCATCAGTGAGGAGGACGAGTCCTACGAGCAGTACTTC. Its translation is CAISEEDESYEQYF.

The chain recombines TRBV29-1 with TRBJ1-1; D is unresolved. CDR3 size: 10 residues. V gave up 6 bases and J gave up 9 bases, with 11 bases separating them. The germline V gene has CDR1 SQVTM and CDR2 ANQGSEA. The CDR3 loop reads CSVFTMKAFF. The CDR3 DNA sequence: TGCAGCGTCTTCACCATGAAAGCTTTCTTT. Filled out from reference TRBV29-1 and TRBJ1-1, the complete variable domain reads SAVISQKPSRDICQRGTSLTIQCQVDSQVTMMFWYRQQPGQSLTLIATANQGSEATYESGFVIDKFPISRPNLTFSTLTVSNMSPEDSSIYLCSVFTMKAFFGQGTRLTVV.

This chain joins TRBV6-1 and TRBJ2-2; D is unresolved. This CDR3 contains 15 residues. Germline CDR1 is MNHNS and CDR2 is SASEGT. V lost 6 bases, J lost 4 bases, and 15 bases lay in between. CDR3 sequence: CASRDPRAGTGELFF. The CDR3 coding sequence is TGTGCCAGCAGGGATCCAAGGGCTGGCACCGGGGAGCTGTTTTTT.

This clonotype was detected once. The genes are TRBV7-9 and TRBJ1-3; no firm D call. V lost 0 bases, J lost 0 bases, and 3 bases lay in between. The V gene's germline CDR1 is SEHNR and CDR2 FQNEAQ (reference sequence). The CDR3 is 14 amino acids. CDR3 sequence reads: CASSLASSGNTIYF. Here the CDR3 DNA reads TGTGCCAGCAGCTTAGCCTCCTCTGGAAACACCATATATTTT.

Concerning this clonotype: A much larger clone differs by one base, so this may be a read error. V is TRBV7-9 and J is TRBJ1-1, with D hard to call. CDR1 SEHNR and CDR2 FQNEAQ come from the germline V gene (reference sequence). This CDR3 contains 11 residues. CDR3 nucleotides: TGTGCCAGCAGCTTAGTAATTGAAGTTTTCTTT. Translating gives CASSLVIEVFF.

The chain couples TRBV28 to TRBJ2-1; 10 nucleotides line up with TRBD2. Germline trimming cut 6 bases from V and 8 bases from J; bases unmatched to any gene: 25. From germline, CDR1 is MDHEN and CDR2 SYDVKM. CDR3 length: 20 amino acids. CDR3 protein: CASSRPKQLAGRHGFDEQFF. For the CDR3, the DNA is TGTGCCAGCAGCCGCCCAAAACAACTAGCGGGACGGCATGGGTTCGATGAGCAGTTCTTC.

Only a few counts were recorded for this clonotype. This sequence joins TRBV7-7 and TRBJ2-5; TRBD1 aligns across 9 bases. V was pared by 5 bases and J by 5 bases, with 6 bases of the junction left unmatched. Germline CDR1 reads SSHAT; CDR2 reads FNYEAQ (reference sequence). This CDR3 is 14 amino acids long. CDR3 nucleotide sequence: TGTGCCAGCAGCACCTCCGGGACAGGGGAGACCCAGTACTTC. This codes for CASSTSGTGETQYF.

This clonotype occurred a few times. This chain links TRBV4-2 with TRBJ1-1, with D tentatively TRBD1 (5 bases). Germline V gene sequence: CDR1 LGHNA, CDR2 YNFKEQ. Trimming stripped 1 base from V and 1 base from J, with 13 bases between. This CDR3 has 16 residues. As DNA, the CDR3 is TGTGCCAGCAGCCAAGGACCTGGGGGGGGGAACACTGAAGCTTTCTTT. Amino acids: CASSQGPGGGNTEAFF.

The rearrangement links TRBV7-9 to TRBJ2-2, with D perhaps TRBD2 (5 bases). The V and J ends lost 4 bases and 7 bases respectively, with 10 bases between them. This CDR3 region has 13 residues. Germline assignment: CDR1 SEHNR and CDR2 FQNEAQ (reference sequence). The CDR3 loop reads CASSWRFGGELFF. Written as DNA, the CDR3 is TGTGCCAGCAGCTGGAGGTTTGGCGGGGAGCTGTTTTTT. Complete variable domain (other parts from reference TRBV7-9 and TRBJ2-2): DTGVSQNPRHKITKRGQNVTFRCDPISEHNRLYWYRQTLGQGPEFLTYFQNEAQLEKSRLLSDRFSAERPKGSFSTLEIQRTEQGDSAMYLCASSWRFGGELFFGEGSRLTVL.

Ten or more counts support this clonotype. The rearrangement joins TRBV12-3 or TRBV12-4 to TRBJ2-3; TRBD2 aligns across 9 bases. J gave up 5 bases and V 5 bases, and 5 bases lay outside the gene matches. The CDR3 consists of 14 residues. The CDR3 is CASSPSGIGDTQYF. The CDR3, as DNA: TGTGCCAGCAGTCCTAGCGGGATCGGAGATACGCAGTATTTT.

J is TRBJ2-2 and V is TRBV7-9; D may be TRBD2 (5 bases). The CDR3 runs 13 residues. Per the germline V gene, CDR1 is SEHNR and CDR2 is FQNEAQ (reference sequence). V was pared by 2 bases and J by 9 bases, with 10 bases between. The CDR3 spells CASSLISGWELFF. Written as DNA, the CDR3 is TGTGCCAGCAGCTTAATCTCGGGGTGGGAGCTGTTTTTT.

The V call is TRBV20-1, the J call TRBJ2-7; 12 bases agree with TRBD2. The CDR3 runs to 13 residues. The V and J ends lost 3 bases and 7 bases, in that order; junction bases with no gene match: 4. Germline V gene sequence: CDR1 DFQATT, CDR2 SNEGSKA (reference sequence). The chain's CDR3 is CSASLAGGREQYF. The CDR3 DNA sequence: TGCAGTGCTAGTCTAGCGGGGGGGCGGGAGCAGTACTTC.

This clonotype was observed a few times. J is TRBJ2-7 and V is TRBV3-1; D is undetermined. With 1 base removed from V and 2 bases from J, the gap between germline ends came to 15 bases. The CDR3 loop spans 16 amino acids. CDR1 is LGHDT and CDR2 is YNNKEL in the germline V gene (reference sequence). CDR3 sequence reads: CASSQGRRLSTYEQYF. The DNA for the CDR3 is TGTGCCAGCAGCCAAGGCCGGCGTTTGAGCACCTACGAGCAGTACTTC.

The rearrangement links TRBV7-2 to TRBJ2-6, with D perhaps TRBD1 (6 bases). The CDR3 totals 14 residues. Germline CDR1 and CDR2: SGHTA and FQGNSA. The CDR3 region is CVQGASSGANVLTF. For the CDR3, the DNA is TGTGTACAGGGTGCCTCCTCTGGGGCCAACGTCCTGACTTTC.

This clonotype turned up a few times. V and J are TRBV7-6 and TRBJ1-2; no definite D call. This CDR3 spans 17 amino acids. From germline, CDR1 is SGHVS and CDR2 FNYEAQ. Trimming stripped 5 bases from V and 5 bases from J, with 24 bases between. The CDR3 loop reads CASSGGGRELGQYGYTF. The CDR3 nucleotides read TGTGCCAGCAGCGGCGGTGGGCGGGAGTTGGGCCAATATGGCTACACCTTC. The entire variable domain, with the rest obtained from reference TRBV7-6 and TRBJ1-2, is as follows: GAGVSQSPRYKVTKRGQDVALRCDPISGHVSLYWYRQALGQGPEFLTYFNYEAQQDKSGLPNDRFSAERPEGSISTLTIQRTEQRDSAMYRCASSGGGRELGQYGYTFGSGTRLTVV.